This is a list of T cell receptor beta chains from one sample in a study of Graves' ophthalmopathy and Graves' hyperthyroidism. A single record per CDR3 protein comes from TCRdb applying MiXCR to the multiplex PCR reads. The sample shows 600,000 to 950,000 distinct CDR3 sequences, about 44% of them seen only once. Source material: peripheral blood. These receptors all come from an adult man with Graves' ophthalmopathy. Each CDR3 is given with its conserved first and last residue. The D gene is left open where the match is weak. Clone size is stated in some rows and not others, as once, few, many or a class when expanded.

.	TRBV7-9	many	TRBJ1-5	TGTGCCAGCAGCCAATCGGGCAATCAGCCCCAGCATTTT	CASSQSGNQPQHF
TRBD1	TRBV9	.	TRBJ1-2	TGTGCCAGCAGCCAAGAGAGGACAGGGTTCGGCTACACCTTC	CASSQERTGFGYTF
.	TRBV3-1	few	TRBJ1-5	TGTGCCAGCAGTAGAAAGGCCGGTTTTGATCCCCAGCATTTT	CASSRKAGFDPQHF
.	TRBV6-1	.	TRBJ2-5	TGTGCCAGTGATGGTCCGGAGGGCGACCAAGAGACCCAGTACTTC	CASDGPEGDQETQYF
.	TRBV7-2	.	TRBJ1-5	TGTGCCAGCAGCTTGAGTACGGGGGCCAATCAGCCCCAGCATTTT	CASSLSTGANQPQHF
.	TRBV10-3	once	TRBJ1-5	TGTGCCATCAGGACTAGCGGGAGCGGGAACGAGCATTTT	CAIRTSGSGNEHF
.	TRBV12-3/TRBV12-4	many	TRBJ1-3	TGTGCCAGCAGTTTAGACCGAAACACCATATATTTT	CASSLDRNTIYF
TRBD1	TRBV9	few	TRBJ1-2	TGTGCCAGCAGCGGGACCAGGGACAGCAACTATGGCTACACCTTC	CASSGTRDSNYGYTF
TRBD2	TRBV20-1	once	TRBJ2-7	TGCAGTGCTAGAGCCCCGGGGGAGGGCCCCTACGAGCAGTACTTC	CSARAPGEGPYEQYF
.	TRBV7-9	few	TRBJ1-4	TGTGCCAGCAGCTTACCGGGGGGAGGCTACGAAAAACTGTTTTTT	CASSLPGGGYEKLFF
TRBD1	TRBV20-1	few	TRBJ1-4	TGCAGTGCCAGAACGCGGGACAGGGGGGAAAAACTGTTTTTT	CSARTRDRGEKLFF
TRBD1	TRBV15	.	TRBJ1-2	TGTGCCACCAGCAGAACAAAAACAGGGGCAGGCTATGGCTACACCTTC	CATSRTKTGAGYGYTF
TRBD1	TRBV7-2	.	TRBJ1-6	TGTGCCAGCAGCCACCGGGACAGGGATTGCTCACCCCTCCACTTT	CASSHRDRDCSPLHF
TRBD1	TRBV12-5	.	TRBJ1-1	TGTGCTAGTGGCCTGGGGGACAGGTACACTGAAGCTTTCTTT	CASGLGDRYTEAFF
.	TRBV19	few	TRBJ1-5	TGTGCCAGTAAAGCCATTCCGGCAGGCGGCAATCAGCCCCAGCATTTT	CASKAIPAGGNQPQHF
TRBD1	TRBV2	.	TRBJ2-7	TGTGCCAGCAGTAAAAGGACAGGGGGCGGGTACGAGCAGTACTTC	CASSKRTGGGYEQYF
TRBD1	TRBV11-2	few	TRBJ1-1	TGTGCCAGCAGCGCTTACTTTGATGACAGGGAAGAAGCTTTCTTT	CASSAYFDDREEAFF
.	TRBV5-5	.	TRBJ1-1	TGTGCCAGCAGCTTAGAGCCGAACACTGAAGTTTTCTTT	CASSLEPNTEVFF
TRBD2	TRBV7-3	few	TRBJ2-5	TGTGCCAGCAGCTACACGGGGGGGAACCAAGAGACCCAGTACTTC	CASSYTGGNQETQYF
.	TRBV25-1	.	TRBJ2-2	TGTGCCAGCAGCTTCCCCGACAGGCGGGGCGTCGGGGAGCTGTTTTTT	CASSFPDRRGVGELFF
.	TRBV2	.	TRBJ2-2	TGTGCCAGCAGCGGGGACACCCTCACCGGGGAGCTGTTTTTT	CASSGDTLTGELFF
.	TRBV6-4	once	TRBJ1-3	TGTGCCAGGCCGAACAGGGAAGCTGGAAACACCATATATTTT	CARPNREAGNTIYF
TRBD1	TRBV19	.	TRBJ2-5	TGTGCCAGTAGTACCACCGGGACAGAAGAGACCCAGTACTTC	CASSTTGTEETQYF
TRBD1	TRBV7-9	.	TRBJ2-2	TGTGCCAGCAGCTTAGGACAGGGGGCGCTTTCTTTT	CASSLGQGALSF
.	TRBV2	many	TRBJ1-4	TGTGCCAGCAGTGAAACGCCTGTTACTAATGAAAAACTGTTTTTT	CASSETPVTNEKLFF
.	TRBV7-2	many	TRBJ1-5	TGTGCCAGCAGCTTCTACAGCAATCAGCCCCAGCATTTT	CASSFYSNQPQHF
.	TRBV7-9	many	TRBJ1-4	TGTGCCAGCAGTCCCCCCGGGGGCAATGAAAAACTGTTTTTT	CASSPPGGNEKLFF
.	TRBV12-3/TRBV12-4	.	TRBJ2-7	TGTGCCAGCAGTTTAACCGGGACACTTTCCTACGAGCAGTACTTC	CASSLTGTLSYEQYF
TRBD1	TRBV7-9	many	TRBJ2-7	TGTGCCAGCAGCCCTAGGACAGGGAGCTCCTACGAGCAGTACTTC	CASSPRTGSSYEQYF
.	TRBV10-3	.	TRBJ2-4	TGTGCCACCGGGGCCAAAAACATTCAGTACTTC	CATGAKNIQYF
.	TRBV29-1	.	TRBJ2-7	TGCAGCGTTGGGGCTGGGGGTTTCGGCGAGCAGTACTTC	CSVGAGGFGEQYF
.	TRBV10-3	.	TRBJ2-7	TGTGCCAGCAGCCTCGGGATAGGAGGCTACGAGCAGTACTTC	CASSLGIGGYEQYF
.	TRBV7-9	many	TRBJ2-7	TGTGCCAGCACCCGAGGGGACTACGAGCAGTACTTC	CASTRGDYEQYF
.	TRBV7-2	.	TRBJ2-7	TGTGCCAGCAGCTCGCTGGCCGAGTACGAGCAGTACTTC	CASSSLAEYEQYF
.	TRBV29-1	.	TRBJ1-2	TGCAGCGTCACAGGGATTGGCTACACCTTC	CSVTGIGYTF
.	TRBV29-1	once	TRBJ2-2	TGCAGCGTTGAAAGGGAGCTGTTTTTT	CSVERELFF
.	TRBV20-1	.	TRBJ1-2	TGCAGTGCTAGGACAGCGGCGGGCTATGGCTACACCTTC	CSARTAAGYGYTF
.	TRBV9	.	TRBJ1-2	TGTGCCAGCAGCGCCTGGGACTGGGGCTACACCTTC	CASSAWDWGYTF
TRBD1	TRBV10-3	many	TRBJ1-2	TGTGCCATCAGGCTCAGGGGGCTCACGGACTATGGCTACACCTTC	CAIRLRGLTDYGYTF
.	TRBV6-2/TRBV6-3	.	TRBJ1-4	TGTGCCAGCAGGCGACAGTATAATGAAAAACTGTTTTTT	CASRRQYNEKLFF